This note documents a single TCR beta chain sequence. This sample is part of a study of blood T cell repertoires in COVID-19. Here immunoSEQ multiplex PCR was the method, and the copy in TCRdb shows in-frame clones only, minus some. The sample shows some 200,000 clones, 83% of them seen only once. V lost 2 bases to trimming and J lost 3 bases; unmatched junction nucleotides: 6. CDR1 is SGHVS, CDR2 FNYEAQ, per germline. The CDR3 contains 15 residues. Within 2 weeks before study entry, exposed participants met a COVID-19 case. This receptor was taken from a woman between 50 and 59 years old who had been exposed to COVID-19. Sequenced sample: PBMCs or T cells enriched from blood (not recorded which). This sequence joins TRBV7-6 and TRBJ1-1, with 7 bases identical to TRBD1. DNA for the CDR3: TGTGCCAGCAGCTTATGGACAGGAATATACACTGAAGCTTTCTTT. Its protein is CASSLWTGIYTEAFF.